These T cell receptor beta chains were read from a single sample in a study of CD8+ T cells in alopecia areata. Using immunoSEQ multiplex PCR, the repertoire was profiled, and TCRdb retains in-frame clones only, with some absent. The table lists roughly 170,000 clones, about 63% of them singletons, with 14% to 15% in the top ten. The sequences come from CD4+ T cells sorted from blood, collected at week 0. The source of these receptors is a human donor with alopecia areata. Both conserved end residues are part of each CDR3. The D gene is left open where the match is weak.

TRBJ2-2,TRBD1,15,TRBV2,CASSSAGTGTGELFF
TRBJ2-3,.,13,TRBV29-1,CSVSGGVTDTQYF
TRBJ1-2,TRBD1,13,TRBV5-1,CASRDRDNYGYTF
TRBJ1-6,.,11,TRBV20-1,CSARTSHLLHF
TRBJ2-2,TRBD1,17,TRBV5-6,CASSLGQGPRIGGELFF
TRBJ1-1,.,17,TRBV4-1,CASSSRGVGFSDTEAFF
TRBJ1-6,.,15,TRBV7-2,CASSLAPGTNSPLHF
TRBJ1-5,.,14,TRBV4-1,CASSPRVGGQPQHF
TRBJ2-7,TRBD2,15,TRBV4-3,CASSNPAGVNYEQYF
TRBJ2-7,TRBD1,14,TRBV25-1,CASSHSGPGQEQYF
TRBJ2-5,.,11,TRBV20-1,CSARDRETQYF
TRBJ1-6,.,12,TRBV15,CATSSLDSPLHF
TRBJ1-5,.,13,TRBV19,CASSMNSNQPQHF
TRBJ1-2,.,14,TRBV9,CASSVVSGNYGHTF
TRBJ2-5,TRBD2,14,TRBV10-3,CAISERRGVETQYF